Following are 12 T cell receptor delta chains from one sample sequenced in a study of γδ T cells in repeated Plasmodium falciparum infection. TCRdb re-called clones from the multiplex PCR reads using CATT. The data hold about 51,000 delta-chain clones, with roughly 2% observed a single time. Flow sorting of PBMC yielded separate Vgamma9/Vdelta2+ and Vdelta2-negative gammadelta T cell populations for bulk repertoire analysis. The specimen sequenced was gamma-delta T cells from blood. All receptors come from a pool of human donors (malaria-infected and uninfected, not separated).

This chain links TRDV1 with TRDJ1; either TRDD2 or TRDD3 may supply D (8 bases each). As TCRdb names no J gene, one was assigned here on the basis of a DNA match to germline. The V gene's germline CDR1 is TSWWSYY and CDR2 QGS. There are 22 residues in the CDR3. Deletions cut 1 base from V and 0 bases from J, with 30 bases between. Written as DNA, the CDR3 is TGTGCTCTTGGGGAACCGGACTTCCTACCTAAAAAATGGGGGATGTACACCGATAAACTCATCTTT. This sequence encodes CALGEPDFLPKKWGMYTDKLIF.

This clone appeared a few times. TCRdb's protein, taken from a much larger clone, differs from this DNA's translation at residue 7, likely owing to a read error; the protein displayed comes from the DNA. DNA for the CDR3: TGTGCCTTTCGCTTCCTACAAGGACTGTACACCGATAAACTCATCTTT. Residues: CAFRFLQGLYTDKLIF. J is TRDJ1 and V is TRDV3; 8 bases line up with TRDD2. TCRdb supplies no J gene; here it was assigned by aligning the nucleotide sequence to germline. J gave up 0 bases and V 2 bases, and 11 bases lay outside the gene matches. The CDR3 is made up of 16 amino acids. Germline CDR1 reads TVYSNPD; CDR2 reads GDNSRS (reference sequence).

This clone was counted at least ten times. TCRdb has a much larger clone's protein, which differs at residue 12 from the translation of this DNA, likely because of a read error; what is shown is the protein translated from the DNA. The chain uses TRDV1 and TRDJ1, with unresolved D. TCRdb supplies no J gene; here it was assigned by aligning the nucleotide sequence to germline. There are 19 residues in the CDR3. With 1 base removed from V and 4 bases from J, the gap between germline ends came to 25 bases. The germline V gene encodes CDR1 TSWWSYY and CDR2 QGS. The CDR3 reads CALGEHIYVRWRRVDKLIF. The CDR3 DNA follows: TGTGCTCTTGGGGAACACATCTACGTGAGGTGGAGGAGAGTCGATAAACTCATCTTT.

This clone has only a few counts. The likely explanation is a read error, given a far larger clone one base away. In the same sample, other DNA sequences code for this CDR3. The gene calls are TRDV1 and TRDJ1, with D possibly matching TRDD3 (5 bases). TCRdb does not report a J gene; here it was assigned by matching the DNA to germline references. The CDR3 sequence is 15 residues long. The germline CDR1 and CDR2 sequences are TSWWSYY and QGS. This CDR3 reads CALGASPPGPYKLIF. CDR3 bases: TGTGCTCTCGGGGCAAGCCCACCTGGGCCCTATAAACTCATCTTT.

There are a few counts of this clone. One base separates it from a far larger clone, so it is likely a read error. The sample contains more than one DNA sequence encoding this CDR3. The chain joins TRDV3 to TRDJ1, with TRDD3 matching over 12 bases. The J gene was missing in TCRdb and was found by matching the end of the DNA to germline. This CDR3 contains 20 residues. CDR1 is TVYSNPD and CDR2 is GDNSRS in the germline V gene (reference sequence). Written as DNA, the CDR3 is TGTGCCTTTATGATTCCCTCGTACTGGGGGATACCCTTGAACACTGATAAACTCATCTTT. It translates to CAFMIPSYWGIPLNTDKLIF.

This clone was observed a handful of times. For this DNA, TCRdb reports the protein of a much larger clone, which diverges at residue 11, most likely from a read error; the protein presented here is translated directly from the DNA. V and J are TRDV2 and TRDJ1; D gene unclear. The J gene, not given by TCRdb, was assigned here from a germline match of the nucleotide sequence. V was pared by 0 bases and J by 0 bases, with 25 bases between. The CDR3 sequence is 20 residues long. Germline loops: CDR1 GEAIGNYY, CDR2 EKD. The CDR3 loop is CACDTLQVGTSGQYTDKLIF. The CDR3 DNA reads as TGTGCCTGTGACACCCTCCAGGTGGGTACTAGTGGTCAATACACCGATAAACTCATCTTT.

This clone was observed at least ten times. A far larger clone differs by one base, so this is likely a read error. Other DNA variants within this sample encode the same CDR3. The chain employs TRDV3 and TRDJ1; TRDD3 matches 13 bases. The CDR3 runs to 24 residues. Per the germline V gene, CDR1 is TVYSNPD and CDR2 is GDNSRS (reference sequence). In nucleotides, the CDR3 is TGTGCCTTTAGCTACCCTTCCTACTTAGGGGATGTACTGGGGGATACGCTGTACACCGATAAGCTCATCTTT. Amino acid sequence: CAFSYPSYLGDVLGDTLYTDKLIF.

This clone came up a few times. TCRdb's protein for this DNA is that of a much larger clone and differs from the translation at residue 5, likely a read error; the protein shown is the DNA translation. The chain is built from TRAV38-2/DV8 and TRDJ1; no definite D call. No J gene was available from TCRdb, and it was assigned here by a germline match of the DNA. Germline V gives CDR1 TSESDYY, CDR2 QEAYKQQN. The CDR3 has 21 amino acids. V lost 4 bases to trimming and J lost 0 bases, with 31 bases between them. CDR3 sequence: CAYRCSALCLCTSSYTDKLIF. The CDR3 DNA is TGTGCTTATAGGTGCTCCGCTTTATGCCTCTGTACATCCAGCTACACCGATAAACTCATCTTT.

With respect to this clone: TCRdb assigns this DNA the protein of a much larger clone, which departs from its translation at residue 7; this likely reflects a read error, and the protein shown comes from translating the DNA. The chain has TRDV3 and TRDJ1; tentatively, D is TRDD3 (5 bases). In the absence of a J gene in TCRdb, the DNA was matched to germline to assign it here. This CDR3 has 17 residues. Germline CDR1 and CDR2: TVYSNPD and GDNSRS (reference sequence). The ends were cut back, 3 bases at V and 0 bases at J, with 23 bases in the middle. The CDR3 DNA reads TGTGCCTTGGGGGGGGTACCGGGGAATACCAACACCGATAAACTCATCTTT. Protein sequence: CALGGVPGNTNTDKLIF.

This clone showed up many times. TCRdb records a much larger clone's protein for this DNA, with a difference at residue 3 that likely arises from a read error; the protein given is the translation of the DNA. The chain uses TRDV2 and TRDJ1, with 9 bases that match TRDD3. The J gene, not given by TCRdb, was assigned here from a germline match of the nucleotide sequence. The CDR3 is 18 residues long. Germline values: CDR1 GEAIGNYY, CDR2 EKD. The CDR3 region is CAYDTGSLLGEHPDKLIF. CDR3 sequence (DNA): TGTGCCTATGACACCGGTTCCTTACTGGGGGAGCACCCCGATAAACTCATCTTT.

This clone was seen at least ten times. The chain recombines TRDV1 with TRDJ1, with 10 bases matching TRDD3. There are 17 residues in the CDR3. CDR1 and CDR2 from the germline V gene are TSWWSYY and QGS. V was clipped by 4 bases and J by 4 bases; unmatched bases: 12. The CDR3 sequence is CALGVLRYWGMYDKLIF. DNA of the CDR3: TGTGCTCTTGGGGTCCTCAGGTACTGGGGGATGTACGATAAACTCATCTTT.

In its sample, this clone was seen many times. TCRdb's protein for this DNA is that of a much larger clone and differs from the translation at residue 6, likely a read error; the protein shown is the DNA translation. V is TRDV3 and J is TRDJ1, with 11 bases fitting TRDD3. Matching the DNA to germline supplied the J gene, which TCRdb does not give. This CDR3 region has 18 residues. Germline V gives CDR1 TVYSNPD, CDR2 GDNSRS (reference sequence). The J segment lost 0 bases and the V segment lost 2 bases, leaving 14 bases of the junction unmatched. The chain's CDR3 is CAFGNAGGYLLYTDKLIF. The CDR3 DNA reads TGTGCCTTTGGGAATGCTGGGGGATACCTCCTGTACACCGATAAACTCATCTTT.